The 20 T cell receptor beta chains below come from one sample, sequenced in a study of T cell repertoires in cytomegalovirus infection. One entry per CDR3 protein, called by TCRdb with MiXCR from the reads. Of 450,000 to 550,000 distinct CDR3 sequences in the sample, 15% to 20% were seen once. Material: CD8+ T cells from PBMCs. Source of these receptors: a human donor in good health (CMV status not recorded). Some clones in this sample may be carry-over from other donors' samples.

The table lists this clonotype with many counts. The chain recombines TRBV10-2 with TRBJ1-5; D not certain. Germline assignment: CDR1 WSHSY and CDR2 SAAADI. Between the trimmed V and J ends, which lost 5 bases and 5 bases, there was a span of 19 bases. The length of the CDR3 is 16 residues. The CDR3 protein is CASSLSPGQRDQPQHF. The DNA of the CDR3 is TGCGCCAGCAGTCTCTCGCCGGGCCAGCGGGATCAGCCCCAGCATTTT.

The chain uses TRBV5-6 and TRBJ1-4, with TRBD1 matching over 8 bases. J gave up 6 bases and V 0 bases, and 1 base lay outside the gene matches. The CDR3 length is 14 residues. Germline V lookup: CDR1 SGHDT, CDR2 YYEEEE. Here the CDR3 DNA reads TGTGCCAGCAGCTTGGCGACAGGGGATGAAAAACTGTTTTTT. It specifies CASSLATGDEKLFF.

The chain recombines TRBV3-1 with TRBJ1-6; 9 bases fit TRBD1. Trimming removed 6 bases from V and 7 bases from J; junction bases left unmatched: 4. Germline CDR1 LGHDT, CDR2 YNNKEL (reference sequence). The CDR3 covers 14 residues. CDR3 sequence reads: CASRDRGENSPLHF. In DNA, the CDR3 is TGTGCCAGCAGGGACAGGGGCGAGAATTCACCCCTCCACTTT.

This clonotype appeared many times. V is TRBV7-9 and J is TRBJ2-2, with 9 bases matching TRBD1. This CDR3 is built from 18 residues. Germline CDR1 and CDR2: SEHNR and FQNEAQ (reference sequence). The V gene end was trimmed by 5 bases and the J gene end by 2 bases; junction bases not matched to a gene: 12. Written as DNA, the CDR3 is TGTGCCAGCAGCGAATACAGGGGGCGCGGTAGTAACACCGGGGAGCTGTTTTTT. Translating gives CASSEYRGRGSNTGELFF.

The J gene is TRBJ1-2, the V gene TRBV27, with 9 bases fitting TRBD1. Germline CDR1 reads MNHEY; CDR2 reads SMNVEV (reference sequence). V was clipped by 4 bases and J by 4 bases; unmatched bases: 4. This CDR3 is 14 amino acids long. The DNA of the CDR3 is TGTGCCAGCAGTTCCTCGACAGGGGGCTATGGCTACACCTTC. Protein: CASSSSTGGYGYTF.

A word on this clonotype: A clone one base away is much larger, so this may be a read error. The chain joins TRBV12-5 to TRBJ1-1; D uncertain. Per the germline V gene, CDR1 is LGHNT and CDR2 is FRNRAP. The length of the CDR3 is 14 residues. The ends were cut back, 2 bases at V and 10 bases at J, with 17 bases in the middle. CDR3: CASGLMFVEDGAFF. The CDR3 DNA sequence: TGTGCTAGTGGTTTGATGTTTGTAGAGGACGGAGCTTTCTTT.

In this sample, this clonotype turned up many times. The chain couples TRBV28 to TRBJ2-5, with 8 positions matching TRBD2. The V and J ends lost 5 bases and 2 bases, in that order; junction bases with no gene match: 10. The germline V gene has CDR1 MDHEN and CDR2 SYDVKM. The CDR3 consists of 16 residues. CDR3 residues: CASSPTRLAQQETQYF. The CDR3 DNA is TGTGCCAGCAGTCCAACGAGACTAGCGCAACAAGAGACCCAGTACTTC.

Ten or more counts support this clonotype. J is TRBJ1-2 and V is TRBV7-9; no clear D. Germline V gene sequence: CDR1 SEHNR, CDR2 FQNEAQ (reference sequence). The CDR3 length is 15 residues. Trimming removed 4 bases from V and 8 bases from J, with 20 bases in between. The CDR3 here is CASSSGSRPQDGYTF. Here the CDR3 DNA reads TGTGCCAGCAGCTCGGGTTCCCGACCTCAGGACGGCTACACCTTC.

The chain joins TRBV12-3 or TRBV12-4 to TRBJ2-7, with 10 bases lining up with TRBD2. The CDR3 length is 15 residues. The junction had 8 bases not matched to a gene; V was cut back by 6 bases and J by 3 bases. The CDR3 protein is CASRASGGGVYEQYF. The DNA of the CDR3 is TGTGCCAGCAGGGCCAGCGGGGGGGGGGTCTACGAGCAGTACTTC.

Concerning this clonotype: A read error is likely, as this CDR3 ends without the conserved phenylalanine or tryptophan. The rearrangement joins TRBV27 to TRBJ2-5; 10 nucleotides align to TRBD1. This CDR3 region has 15 residues. Looked up from germline, CDR1 is MNHEY and CDR2 is SMNVEV (reference sequence). The J segment lost 1 base and the V segment lost 6 bases, leaving 5 bases of the junction unmatched. The CDR3 spells CASRPRTGGQETQYL. CDR3 coding DNA: TGTGCCAGCAGACCTAGGACAGGGGGCCAAGAGACCCAGTACTTA.

This clonotype occurred many times. CDR3 sequence (DNA): TGTGCCAGCAGCTTAAGGGGGCGCGAAGATCAGCCCCAGCATTTT. It translates to CASSLRGREDQPQHF. This rearrangement joins TRBV7-8 to TRBJ1-5, with TRBD1 matching over 7 bases. The CDR3 totals 15 residues. CDR1 is SGHVS, CDR2 FQNEAQ, per germline. With 2 bases clipped from V and 5 bases from J, the junction kept 6 bases outside the gene matches.

Concerning this clonotype itself: Because it lacks the conserved phenylalanine or tryptophan at the end, this CDR3 is likely a read error. The CDR3 DNA sequence: TGCAGTGCTACGGGACTAGCGGGAGTGGGGGAGACCCAGTACTTA. Its protein product is CSATGLAGVGETQYL. The chain links TRBV20-1 to TRBJ2-5; 14 positions match TRBD2. The CDR3 sequence is 15 residues long. Germline V gives CDR1 DFQATT, CDR2 SNEGSKA (reference sequence). With 4 bases clipped from V and 5 bases from J, the junction kept 6 bases outside the gene matches.

DNA for the CDR3: TGTGCCAGCACCCCGAGAGGCCACCTCAGCACAGATACGCAGTATTTT. Its translation: CASTPRGHLSTDTQYF. This rearrangement joins TRBV28 to TRBJ2-3; D gene uncertain. V was trimmed by 7 bases and J by 0 bases, leaving 17 bases between them. There are 16 residues in the CDR3. Germline CDR1 reads MDHEN; CDR2 reads SYDVKM. The complete variable domain, with remaining parts taken from reference TRBV28 and TRBJ2-3, reads DVKVTQSSRYLVKRTGEKVFLECVQDMDHENMFWYRQDPGLGLRLIYFSYDVKMKEKGDIPEGYSVSREKKERFSLILESASTNQTSMYLCASTPRGHLSTDTQYFGPGTRLTVL.

This clonotype was observed many times. DNA for the CDR3: TGTGCCAGCAGCTGGGACAGGGGTGACGAGCAGTACTTC. The encoded protein is CASSWDRGDEQYF. This rearrangement joins TRBV7-3 to TRBJ2-7, with TRBD1 matching over 10 bases. Per germline, CDR1 SGHTA and CDR2 FQGTGA. The CDR3 length is 13 residues. The ends lost 4 bases at V and 5 bases at J; junction bases unmatched: 2.

This clonotype was seen at least ten times. CDR3 coding DNA: TGTGCCACCCACACCGGGGGTACAACCAGGACGCAGTATTTT. Its protein product is CATHTGGTTRTQYF. The chain recombines TRBV10-3 with TRBJ2-3; weak D call: TRBD2 (6 bases). The CDR3 is 14 residues long. Trimming removed 10 bases from V and 9 bases from J, with 23 bases in between. Germline V gene lookup returns CDR1 ENHRY and CDR2 SYGVKD.

This clonotype was seen a handful of times. This chain connects TRBV10-3 to TRBJ2-5; TRBD2 agrees at 8 bases. Per the germline V gene, CDR1 is ENHRY and CDR2 is SYGVKD. Unmatched junction bases numbered 6, after V lost 7 bases and J lost 2 bases. This CDR3 region has 14 residues. CDR3: CAINREGHQETQYF. The CDR3 bases are TGTGCCATCAACCGGGAGGGCCATCAAGAGACCCAGTACTTC.

In DNA form, the CDR3 reads TGTGCCAGCAGCCCCTGGGGGAGCGGGGAACGCACAGATACGCAGTATTTT. This sequence encodes CASSPWGSGERTDTQYF. The J gene is TRBJ2-3, the V gene TRBV4-2; 7 nucleotides agree with TRBD2. The CDR3 is 17 amino acids. Germline loops: CDR1 LGHNA, CDR2 YNFKEQ. The ends lost 4 bases at V and 1 base at J; junction bases unmatched: 11.

This clonotype was counted a few times. The V call is TRBV24-1, the J call TRBJ2-1, with D perhaps TRBD1 (5 bases). Deletions cut 1 base from V and 9 bases from J, with 9 bases between. CDR1 is KGHDR, CDR2 SFDVKD, per germline. CDR3 size: 13 residues. The CDR3 sequence: CATSDLWQGEQFF. The CDR3 region has the DNA TGTGCCACCAGTGATTTATGGCAGGGTGAGCAGTTCTTC.

The sample holds many counts of this clonotype. This chain links TRBV27 with TRBJ2-4; perhaps TRBD2 as D (7 bases). There are 15 residues in the CDR3. Looked up from germline, CDR1 is MNHEY and CDR2 is SMNVEV (reference sequence). V was clipped by 5 bases and J by 10 bases, with 21 bases between them. The DNA of the CDR3 is TGTGCCAGCAGTGTCGCGGGGGCCCCGGCTAGGATTCAGTACTTC. Protein sequence: CASSVAGAPARIQYF.

The table lists this clonotype with a few counts. The V call is TRBV2, the J call TRBJ2-1, with 7 bases matching TRBD2. V lost 7 bases to trimming and J lost 5 bases; unmatched junction nucleotides: 2. The CDR3 is 12 residues long. Germline assignment: CDR1 SNHLY and CDR2 FYNNEI. The CDR3 reads CASMGTNNEQFF. The CDR3 DNA sequence: TGTGCCAGCATGGGGACTAACAATGAGCAGTTCTTC.